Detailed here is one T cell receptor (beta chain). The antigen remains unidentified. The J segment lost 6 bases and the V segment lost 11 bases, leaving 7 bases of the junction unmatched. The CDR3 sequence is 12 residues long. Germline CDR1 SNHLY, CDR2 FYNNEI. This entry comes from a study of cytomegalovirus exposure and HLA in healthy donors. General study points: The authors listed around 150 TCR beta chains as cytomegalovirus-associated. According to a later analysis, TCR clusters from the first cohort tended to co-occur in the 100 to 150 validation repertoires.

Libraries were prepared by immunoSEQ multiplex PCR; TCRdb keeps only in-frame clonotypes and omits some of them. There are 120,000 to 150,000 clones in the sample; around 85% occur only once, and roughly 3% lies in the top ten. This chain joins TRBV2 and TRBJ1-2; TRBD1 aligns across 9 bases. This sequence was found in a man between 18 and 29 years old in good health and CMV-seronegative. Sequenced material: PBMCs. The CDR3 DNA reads TGTGCCTCAGGGACAGGGTGGCATGGCTACACCTTC. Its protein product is CASGTGWHGYTF.